The rows below give T cell receptor beta chains drawn from one sample of a study of T-cell memory formation after mild COVID-19. TCRdb itself ran the 5' RACE reads through MiXCR, one entry per CDR3 protein. Here the sample spans roughly 350,000 distinct CDR3 sequences, approximately 13% being singletons. The source material was PBMCs or a T cell subset sorted from them (not recorded which). The receptors derive from a man aged 18 to 29 who had mild COVID-19 (a few samples of this study predate the infection). Cell type and time point are not known. Both conserved end residues are part of each CDR3. A D gene is named only where the DNA matches it firmly. Not all rows give a size; the values are once, few, many and, for expanded clones, a class.

abundance: .; v_gene: TRBV7-6; d_gene: TRBD2; j_gene: TRBJ2-1; CDR3aa: CASSLLGGGEGEQFF; CDR3nt: TGTGCCAGCAGCTTACTCGGCGGGGGGGAAGGTGAGCAGTTCTTC
abundance: few; v_gene: TRBV28; d_gene: TRBD1; j_gene: TRBJ2-1; CDR3aa: CASSQPGQGVDEQFF; CDR3nt: TGTGCCAGCAGTCAGCCGGGACAGGGGGTTGATGAGCAGTTCTTC
abundance: .; v_gene: TRBV27; d_gene: .; j_gene: TRBJ2-2; CDR3aa: CASKIRPGNTGELFF; CDR3nt: TGTGCCAGCAAGATTCGTCCGGGGAACACCGGGGAGCTGTTTTTT
abundance: few; v_gene: TRBV7-6; d_gene: .; j_gene: TRBJ1-1; CDR3aa: CASRASQNTEAFF; CDR3nt: TGTGCCAGCAGGGCTTCGCAGAACACTGAAGCTTTCTTT
abundance: few; v_gene: TRBV5-1; d_gene: .; j_gene: TRBJ1-2; CDR3aa: CASSGRTSSNYGYTF; CDR3nt: TGCGCCAGCAGTGGCAGGACAAGCTCTAACTATGGCTACACCTTC
abundance: many; v_gene: TRBV28; d_gene: TRBD2; j_gene: TRBJ2-7; CDR3aa: CASSSPFVGQGGAYEQYF; CDR3nt: TGTGCCAGCAGTTCCCCCTTTGTCGGGCAGGGAGGGGCCTACGAGCAGTACTTC
abundance: .; v_gene: TRBV21-1; d_gene: .; j_gene: TRBJ2-3; CDR3aa: CASSKRQGTDTQYF; CDR3nt: TGTGCCAGCAGCAAAAGACAGGGCACAGATACGCAGTATTTT
abundance: few; v_gene: TRBV4-3; d_gene: .; j_gene: TRBJ1-1; CDR3aa: CASSQWGLGTEAFF; CDR3nt: TGCGCCAGCAGCCAATGGGGCCTGGGGACTGAAGCTTTCTTT
abundance: few; v_gene: TRBV18; d_gene: TRBD1; j_gene: TRBJ1-6; CDR3aa: CASSLTGTAYNSPLHF; CDR3nt: TGTGCCAGCTCATTAACCGGGACAGCCTATAATTCACCCCTCCACTTT
abundance: .; v_gene: TRBV24-1; d_gene: .; j_gene: TRBJ1-1; CDR3aa: CATSGEGGDTEAFF; CDR3nt: TGTGCCACCAGTGGTGAGGGTGGTGACACTGAAGCTTTCTTT
abundance: .; v_gene: TRBV11-3; d_gene: .; j_gene: TRBJ2-2; CDR3aa: CASSLGRAGELFF; CDR3nt: TGTGCCAGCAGCTTAGGAAGGGCCGGGGAGCTGTTTTTT
abundance: few; v_gene: TRBV6-2/TRBV6-3; d_gene: TRBD1; j_gene: TRBJ2-3; CDR3aa: CASSYTLPGTATDTQYF; CDR3nt: TGTGCCAGCAGTTACACGCTACCCGGGACAGCGACAGATACGCAGTATTTT
abundance: .; v_gene: TRBV12-3/TRBV12-4; d_gene: .; j_gene: TRBJ1-1; CDR3aa: CASSLKGRGEAFF; CDR3nt: TGTGCCAGCAGTTTAAAAGGGCGGGGTGAAGCTTTCTTT
abundance: .; v_gene: TRBV7-9; d_gene: TRBD1; j_gene: TRBJ1-1; CDR3aa: CASSLEQGYTEAFF; CDR3nt: TGTGCCAGCAGCTTAGAACAGGGGTACACTGAAGCTTTCTTT
abundance: .; v_gene: TRBV20-1; d_gene: .; j_gene: TRBJ1-1; CDR3aa: CSARDPGGGNTEAFF; CDR3nt: TGCAGTGCTAGAGATCCCGGGGGTGGGAACACTGAAGCTTTCTTT
abundance: .; v_gene: TRBV7-9; d_gene: TRBD2; j_gene: TRBJ2-1; CDR3aa: CATASGGARNEQFF; CDR3nt: TGTGCCACCGCTAGCGGGGGGGCTAGGAATGAGCAGTTCTTC
abundance: many; v_gene: TRBV6-1; d_gene: .; j_gene: TRBJ1-1; CDR3aa: CASRTNTEAFF; CDR3nt: TGTGCCAGCAGGACGAACACTGAAGCTTTCTTT
abundance: once; v_gene: TRBV6-4; d_gene: .; j_gene: TRBJ1-6; CDR3aa: CASREAGGSLHF; CDR3nt: TGTGCCAGCAGAGAAGCGGGGGGGTCCCTCCACTTT
abundance: .; v_gene: TRBV20-1; d_gene: TRBD2; j_gene: TRBJ2-1; CDR3aa: CSARDVRGRDEQFF; CDR3nt: TGCAGTGCTAGAGACGTACGGGGGAGGGATGAGCAGTTCTTC
abundance: few; v_gene: TRBV20-1; d_gene: TRBD2; j_gene: TRBJ2-3; CDR3aa: CSAPPGGGITDTQYF; CDR3nt: TGCAGTGCCCCCCCCGGCGGGGGGATCACAGATACGCAGTATTTT
abundance: .; v_gene: TRBV10-3; d_gene: TRBD1; j_gene: TRBJ1-5; CDR3aa: CAISSQTGGRNQPQHF; CDR3nt: TGTGCCATCAGTTCGCAGACAGGGGGGAGGAATCAGCCCCAGCATTTT
abundance: .; v_gene: TRBV4-3; d_gene: .; j_gene: TRBJ2-3; CDR3aa: CASSPQILVRSTDTQYF; CDR3nt: TGCGCCAGCAGCCCGCAAATACTAGTAAGGTCGACAGATACGCAGTATTTT
abundance: .; v_gene: TRBV12-3/TRBV12-4; d_gene: .; j_gene: TRBJ2-3; CDR3aa: CASSSKGTDTQYF; CDR3nt: TGTGCCAGCAGTAGTAAGGGTACAGATACGCAGTATTTT
abundance: .; v_gene: TRBV15; d_gene: .; j_gene: TRBJ1-2; CDR3aa: CATSRDPGVGYGYTF; CDR3nt: TGTGCCACCAGCAGAGACCCAGGTGTAGGCTATGGCTACACCTTC
abundance: .; v_gene: TRBV27; d_gene: .; j_gene: TRBJ2-3; CDR3aa: CASSFRAGVDTQYF; CDR3nt: TGTGCCAGCAGTTTTCGGGCAGGGGTCGATACGCAGTATTTT
abundance: few; v_gene: TRBV28; d_gene: .; j_gene: TRBJ1-2; CDR3aa: CASRGGQIYGYTF; CDR3nt: TGTGCCAGCCGAGGGGGACAAATCTATGGCTACACCTTC
abundance: .; v_gene: TRBV5-1; d_gene: .; j_gene: TRBJ2-7; CDR3aa: CASSLGPGREQYF; CDR3nt: TGCGCCAGCAGCCTGGGGCCTGGTCGTGAGCAGTACTTC
abundance: few; v_gene: TRBV18; d_gene: TRBD1; j_gene: TRBJ2-7; CDR3aa: CASSRPDRGEQYF; CDR3nt: TGTGCCAGCTCACGACCAGACAGGGGTGAGCAGTACTTC
abundance: .; v_gene: TRBV15; d_gene: .; j_gene: TRBJ2-3; CDR3aa: CATDLGADTQYF; CDR3nt: TGTGCCACAGACCTGGGCGCAGATACGCAGTATTTT